This is a list of T cell receptor beta chains from one sample in a study of blood T cell repertoires in COVID-19. The table came from immunoSEQ multiplex PCR; TCRdb's copy has only in-frame clones and leaves some out. The sample shows 100,000 to 150,000 clones, more than 60% of them seen only once. The sample was peripheral blood. These TCRs come from a man aged 65 to 85 with acute or convalescent COVID-19. CDR3s include the opening cysteine and the closing phenylalanine or tryptophan. Fields, in order: clone size, CDR3 length, D gene, J gene, V gene, CDR3 DNA, CDR3 protein. D genes are given only for firm matches. Part of the rows lack a size; the others show once, few, many or a class for expanded clones.

.	13	TRBD1	TRBJ1-1	TRBV5-1	TGCGCCAGCAGCCCGACAGGGGAGACTGAAGCTTTCTTT	CASSPTGETEAFF
.	13	TRBD1	TRBJ2-1	TRBV7-9	TGTGCCAGCAGTACTACAGGGGTGGAGGAGCAGTTCTTC	CASSTTGVEEQFF
.	11	.	TRBJ1-1	TRBV2	TGTGCCAGCCAGGGCCACACTGAAGCTTTCTTT	CASQGHTEAFF
many	12	.	TRBJ2-1	TRBV7-9	TGTGCCAGCAGCCCAGCGCACAATGAGCAGTTCTTC	CASSPAHNEQFF
.	16	.	TRBJ1-6	TRBV5-4	TGTGCCAGCAGCTCTGGGGGGGGGACACTTAATTCACCCCTCCACTTT	CASSSGGGTLNSPLHF
few	13	TRBD1	TRBJ1-1	TRBV12-3/TRBV12-4	TGTGCCAGCAGTCCGGGACAGCCCTATGAAGCTTTCTTT	CASSPGQPYEAFF
.	16	TRBD1	TRBJ2-1	TRBV7-6	TGTGCCAGCAGCTCCCCCGGGACAGGGGCCTACAATGAGCAGTTCTTC	CASSSPGTGAYNEQFF
.	16	TRBD1	TRBJ1-6	TRBV18	TGTGCCAGCTCATCGCGACAGGGTCGGGATAATTCACCCCTCCACTTT	CASSSRQGRDNSPLHF
once	15	.	TRBJ1-2	TRBV5-1	TGCGCCAGCAGCCCCGGCCCAGAGGGATTGGTTGGCTACACCTTC	CASSPGPEGLVGYTF
.	13	.	TRBJ1-5	TRBV6-1	TGTGCCAGCAGTGAAGGGACAAAACAGCCCCAGCATTTT	CASSEGTKQPQHF
.	14	TRBD1	TRBJ1-2	TRBV11-2	TGTGCCAGCAGCTTGACAGGGGTAAACTATGGCTACACCTTC	CASSLTGVNYGYTF
.	16	TRBD2	TRBJ2-5	TRBV7-8	TGTGCCAGCAGTTACAGACTAGCGGGGGGGCGGGAGACCCAGTACTTC	CASSYRLAGGRETQYF
.	15	TRBD2	TRBJ2-1	TRBV2	TGTGCCAGCAGTGAAACTAGCGGGGGAGTCAATGAGCAGTTCTTC	CASSETSGGVNEQFF
.	13	TRBD2	TRBJ2-1	TRBV24-1	TGTGCCACCGGACTAGCGGGGCCCAATGAGCAGTTCTTC	CATGLAGPNEQFF
.	14	.	TRBJ1-1	TRBV7-6	TGTGCCAGCAGATCTGACACCATGAACACTGAAGCTTTCTTT	CASRSDTMNTEAFF
.	14	.	TRBJ1-1	TRBV14	TGTGCCAGCAGCCCCTCACCCGGGAGCACTGAAGCTTTCTTT	CASSPSPGSTEAFF
.	11	.	TRBJ1-2	TRBV20-1	TGCAGTGCGTATGAGAGCTATGGCTACACCTTC	CSAYESYGYTF
.	15	TRBD1	TRBJ2-5	TRBV7-2	TGTGCCAGCAGCGCCCAACAGGGGGCCTGGGAGACCCAGTACTTC	CASSAQQGAWETQYF
.	12	.	TRBJ1-2	TRBV3-1/TRBV3-2	TGTGCCAGCAGCCAAGGGGGATGGGCAGGGCGGTTC	CASSQGGWAGRF
.	15	.	TRBJ2-5	TRBV7-7	TGTGCCAGCAGCCGAGGACAGACCCTACAAGAGACCCAGTACTTC	CASSRGQTLQETQYF
.	16	TRBD2	TRBJ2-1	TRBV3-1/TRBV3-2	TGTGCCAGCAGCCAAGATAAAGCGGGGGGGCTGGATGAGCAGTTCTTC	CASSQDKAGGLDEQFF
.	15	.	TRBJ1-2	TRBV27	TGTGCCAGCAGTCGCCGCCCAGGGTCAGCTGATGGCTACACCTTC	CASSRRPGSADGYTF
.	18	TRBD1	TRBJ1-3	TRBV3-1/TRBV3-2	TGTGCCAGCAGCCCCAGTCCCGGGACAGGATCCTCTGGAAACACCATATATTTT	CASSPSPGTGSSGNTIYF
.	14	TRBD1	TRBJ2-7	TRBV23-1	TGCGCCAGCAGAACGGGACAGGGAAACTACGAGCAGTACTTC	CASRTGQGNYEQYF
.	16	TRBD1	TRBJ2-2	TRBV5-1	TGCGCCAGCTCGGACGGGACAGGGATTGGCACCGGGGAGCTGTTTTTT	CASSDGTGIGTGELFF
.	14	TRBD2	TRBJ2-5	TRBV27	TGTGCCAGCAGTTTCGTGGCGGGGGGGGAGACCCAGTACTTC	CASSFVAGGETQYF
.	13	.	TRBJ1-2	TRBV29-1	TGCAGCGCCCGAGCGACCCCGTTTGTCGGCTACACCTTC	CSARATPFVGYTF
once	14	TRBD1	TRBJ2-5	TRBV7-7	TGTGCCAGCAGCTTAAACAGGGGGAGGGAGACCCAGTACTTC	CASSLNRGRETQYF
few	13	.	TRBJ2-7	TRBV24-1	TGTGCCACCAGTGATTCCAACTCCTACGAGCAGTACTTC	CATSDSNSYEQYF
.	13	TRBD1	TRBJ2-5	TRBV9	TGTGCCAGCAGCGACAGGGGGCCCGAGACCCAGTACTTC	CASSDRGPETQYF
many	15	.	TRBJ1-6	TRBV4-3	TGCGCCAGCAGCCAAGATAGGGCAGGGAATTCACCCCTCCACTTT	CASSQDRAGNSPLHF
.	14	.	TRBJ1-5	TRBV19	TGTGCCAGTAGACGAGGCGGGGGAATTCAGCCCCAGCATTTT	CASRRGGGIQPQHF
.	15	TRBD1	TRBJ2-1	TRBV7-8	TGTGCCAGCAGCTACCGGGACAGGGGGCTAGGGGAGCAGTTCTTC	CASSYRDRGLGEQFF
once	14	.	TRBJ2-5	TRBV28	TGTGCCAGCAGTTTATGGCTAGCCCAAGAGACCCAGTACTTC	CASSLWLAQETQYF
once	15	.	TRBJ2-1	TRBV5-1	TGCGCCAGCAGCTTGGGGGCCAGTGGGTTCAATGAGCAGTTCTTC	CASSLGASGFNEQFF
.	17	TRBD1	TRBJ1-3	TRBV7-9	TGTGCCAGCAGCTTCGCCGGGACAGGTCAATCTGGAAACACCATATATTTT	CASSFAGTGQSGNTIYF
.	14	.	TRBJ1-2	TRBV7-2	TGTGCCAGCAGCCTCCGCGGACAGAACTATGGCTACACCTTC	CASSLRGQNYGYTF
.	19	.	TRBJ2-1	TRBV7-3	TGTGCCAGCAGCCAATCACCACTGGCGGGACTGGGGGATAACAATGAGCAGTTCTTC	CASSQSPLAGLGDNNEQFF
few	12	TRBD1	TRBJ1-2	TRBV6-6	TGTGCCAGCAGCCTGACAGGGGACGGCTACACCTTC	CASSLTGDGYTF
.	13	.	TRBJ1-6	TRBV11-1	TGTGCCAGCAGCGCTCTACGAGGTTCACCCCTCCACTTT	CASSALRGSPLHF
few	11	.	TRBJ1-1	TRBV27	TGTGCCAGCAGTCACGACAGTGTGGCTTTCTTT	CASSHDSVAFF
.	14	.	TRBJ1-5	TRBV10-3	TGTGCCATCAGTGAGGGAAGGGAGTATCAGCCCCAGCATTTT	CAISEGREYQPQHF
.	14	.	TRBJ2-2	TRBV9	TGTGCCAGCAGCGTCTTAGTCGGGACCGGGGAGCTGTTTTTT	CASSVLVGTGELFF
.	17	.	TRBJ1-5	TRBV6-2/TRBV6-3	TGTGCCAGCAGTTACGAAAAGACAGAGAATAGCAATCAGCCCCAGCATTTT	CASSYEKTENSNQPQHF
.	13	.	TRBJ2-2	TRBV7-3	TGTGCCAGCAGCTTCCAGGCCACCGGGGAGCTGTTTTTT	CASSFQATGELFF
.	16	TRBD2	TRBJ2-1	TRBV5-4	TGTGCCAGCAGCTTGACTCTAGCGGTCGGTATTAATGAGCAGTTCTTC	CASSLTLAVGINEQFF
.	13	.	TRBJ1-2	TRBV5-1	TGCGCCAGCAGCTTGGTGACAGAGCGTGGCTACACCTTC	CASSLVTERGYTF
few	15	TRBD2	TRBJ2-5	TRBV3-1/TRBV3-2	TGTGCCAGCAGCCACAGCGGGGGGGCCCTAAGGACCCAGTACTTC	CASSHSGGALRTQYF
once	18	.	TRBJ1-6	TRBV4-2	TGTGCCAGCAGCCATACAATAGAGGGAAGCTCCTATAATTCACCCCTCCACTTT	CASSHTIEGSSYNSPLHF
.	17	TRBD2	TRBJ2-5	TRBV11-3	TGTGCCAGCAGCCTTTTTAATAGCGGGGGGTCCCAAGAGACCCAGTACTTC	CASSLFNSGGSQETQYF
.	17	TRBD1	TRBJ1-2	TRBV9	TGTGCCAGCAGCGGGACAGGGCTCCCCTCTACTAACTATGGCTACACCTTC	CASSGTGLPSTNYGYTF
once	13	TRBD1	TRBJ1-4	TRBV4-2	TGTGCCAGCAGCCGGGACAGAAATGAAAAACTGTTTTTT	CASSRDRNEKLFF
.	16	TRBD1	TRBJ1-6	TRBV4-3	TGCGCCAGCAGCCAAGCGCCGGGACAGGGTCATTCACCCCTCCACTTT	CASSQAPGQGHSPLHF
.	15	.	TRBJ2-5	TRBV11-2	TGTGCCAGCAGCTTAATTGGACACGTCGGAGAGACCCAGTACTTC	CASSLIGHVGETQYF
once	13	.	TRBJ1-2	TRBV6-5	TGTGCCAGCAGATTAACAATGAACTATGGCTACACCTTC	CASRLTMNYGYTF
.	15	TRBD1	TRBJ2-7	TRBV5-1	TGCGCCAGCAGCCTGTCGGGACAGGGCTCCTACGAGCAGTACTTC	CASSLSGQGSYEQYF
.	17	.	TRBJ2-3	TRBV7-9	TGTGCCAGCAGCTTATCTCGTCCCGGGATGGGGACAGATACGCAGTATTTT	CASSLSRPGMGTDTQYF
few	15	TRBD1	TRBJ2-7	TRBV3-1/TRBV3-2	TGTGCCAGCAGCCGTGGGACAGGGGGTGCCTACGAGCAGTACTTC	CASSRGTGGAYEQYF